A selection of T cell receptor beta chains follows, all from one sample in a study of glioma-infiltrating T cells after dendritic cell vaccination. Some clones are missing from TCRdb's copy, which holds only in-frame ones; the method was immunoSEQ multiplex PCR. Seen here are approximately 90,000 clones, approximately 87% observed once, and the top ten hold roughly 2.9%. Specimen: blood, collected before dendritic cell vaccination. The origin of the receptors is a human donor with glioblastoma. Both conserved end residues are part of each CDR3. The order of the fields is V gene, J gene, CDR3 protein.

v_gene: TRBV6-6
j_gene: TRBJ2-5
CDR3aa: CASSPPGQGDKTQYF

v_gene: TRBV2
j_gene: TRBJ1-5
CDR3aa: CASSDDRSRSQPQHF

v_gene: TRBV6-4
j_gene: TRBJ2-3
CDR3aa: CASSSSGGPDTQYF

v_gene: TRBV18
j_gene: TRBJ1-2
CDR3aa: CASSPVSGQGAVYGYTF

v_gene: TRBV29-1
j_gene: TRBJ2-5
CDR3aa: CSVEGDRDSQETQYF

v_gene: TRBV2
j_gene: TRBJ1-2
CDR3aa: CASSEGTSLYGYTF

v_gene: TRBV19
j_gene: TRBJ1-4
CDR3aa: CASTPAGGFEKLFF

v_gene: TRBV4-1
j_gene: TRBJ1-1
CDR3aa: CASSQTPVQGGRAEAFF

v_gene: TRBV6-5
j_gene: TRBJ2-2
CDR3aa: CASSLQGSAGELFF

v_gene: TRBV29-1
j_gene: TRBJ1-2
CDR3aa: CSSSGGPGGDYGYTF

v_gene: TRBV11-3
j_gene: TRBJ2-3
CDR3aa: CASSRRGLALSTDTQYF

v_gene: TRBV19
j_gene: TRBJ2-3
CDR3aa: CASSTYEGDTPTDTQYF

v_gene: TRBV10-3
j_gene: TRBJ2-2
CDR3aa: CAIAPGGGAGELFF

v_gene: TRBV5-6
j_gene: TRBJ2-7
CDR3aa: CASSPGGTAYEQYF

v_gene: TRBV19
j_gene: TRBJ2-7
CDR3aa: CASSRPGQAYEQYF

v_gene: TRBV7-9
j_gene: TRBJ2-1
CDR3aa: CASSLEARNEQFF

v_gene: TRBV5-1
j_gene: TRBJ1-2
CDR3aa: CASSPGTGVWGYTF

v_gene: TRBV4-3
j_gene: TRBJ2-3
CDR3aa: CASSQEAGKDTQYF

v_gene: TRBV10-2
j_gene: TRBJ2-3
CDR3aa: CASFSGREDTQYF

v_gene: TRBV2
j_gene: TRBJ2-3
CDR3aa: CASRRGRALDTQYF

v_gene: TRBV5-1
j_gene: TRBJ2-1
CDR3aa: CASSLGALGGGDEQFF

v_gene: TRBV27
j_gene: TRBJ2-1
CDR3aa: CASCDRGLYNEQFF

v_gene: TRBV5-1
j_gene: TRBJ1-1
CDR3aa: CASVKEVNTEAFF

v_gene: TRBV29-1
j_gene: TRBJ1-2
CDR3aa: CSVGEGNYGYTF

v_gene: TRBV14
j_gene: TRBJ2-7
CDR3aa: CASSQGLAVRGYEQYF

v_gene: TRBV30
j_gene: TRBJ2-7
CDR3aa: CAWNRGTYEQYF

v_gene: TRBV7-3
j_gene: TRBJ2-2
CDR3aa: CASSLTSGGGWDTGELFF

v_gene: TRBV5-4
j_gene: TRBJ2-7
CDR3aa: CASSRWAGGPHEQYF

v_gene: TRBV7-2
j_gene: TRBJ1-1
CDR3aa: CASSLSEIYTEAFF

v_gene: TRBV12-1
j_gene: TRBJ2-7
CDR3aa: CASSFHWDSVSYEQYF

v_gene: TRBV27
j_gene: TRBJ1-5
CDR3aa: CASSSSDRETPSNQPQHF

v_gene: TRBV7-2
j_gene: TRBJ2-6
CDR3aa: CASSLVGTDSGANVLTF

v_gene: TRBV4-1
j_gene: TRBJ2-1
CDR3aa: CASSQDLLAESSYNEQFF

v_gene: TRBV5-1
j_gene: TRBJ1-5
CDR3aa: CASSLQGVGEPQHF

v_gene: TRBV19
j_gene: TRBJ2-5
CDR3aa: CASRATGGKTQETQYF

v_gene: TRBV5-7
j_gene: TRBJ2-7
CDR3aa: CASSAWFFSSYEQYF

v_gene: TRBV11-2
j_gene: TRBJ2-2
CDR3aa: CASSLQPLATGELFF

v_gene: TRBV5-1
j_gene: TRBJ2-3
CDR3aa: CASSPGTNLDTQYF

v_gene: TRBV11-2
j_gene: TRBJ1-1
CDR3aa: CASSSTGGWTEAFF

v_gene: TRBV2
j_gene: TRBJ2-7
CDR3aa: CASRVIPGQGLYEQYF

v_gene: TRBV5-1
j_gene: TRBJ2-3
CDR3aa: CASSLLRAYDTQYF

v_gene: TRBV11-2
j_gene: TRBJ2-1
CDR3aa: CASLAGPGGSYNEQFF

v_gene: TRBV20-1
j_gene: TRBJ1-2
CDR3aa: CSARDGGGYTF

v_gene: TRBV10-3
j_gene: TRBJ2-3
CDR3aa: CAISSTSGTDTQYF

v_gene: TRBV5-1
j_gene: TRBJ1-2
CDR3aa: CASSFTGHTNYGYTF

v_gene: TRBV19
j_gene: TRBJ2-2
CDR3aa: CASTVSPGQAGTGELFF

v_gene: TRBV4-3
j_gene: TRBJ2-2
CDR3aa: CASSQLASGELFF

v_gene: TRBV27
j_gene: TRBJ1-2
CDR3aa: CASRRHLMDGYTF

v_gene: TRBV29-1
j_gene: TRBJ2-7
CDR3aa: CSVGQGSYEQYF

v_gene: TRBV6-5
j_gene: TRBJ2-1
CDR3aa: CASSYSGLSSYNEQFF

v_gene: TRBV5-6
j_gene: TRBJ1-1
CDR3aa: CASSFRTEAFF

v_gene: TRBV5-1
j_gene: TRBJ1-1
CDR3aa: CASRSDDRGTEAFF

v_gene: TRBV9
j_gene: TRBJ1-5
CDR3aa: CASSVGHDSNQPQHF